This TCR beta chain emerged from a study of T cells in Graves' hyperthyroidism and ophthalmopathy. Points from the study as a whole: Most expanded thyroid clonotypes above 0.001 recurred in blood.

This clonotype came up a few times. Its antigen is undetermined. Amplification of TCR beta CDR3 regions used RNA as the template. The HTBI primer set drove a first-round RT-PCR of the TCR CDR3. TCRdb re-analysed the multiplex PCR reads in MiXCR, keeping a single row per CDR3 protein. The repertoire consists of about 380,000 distinct CDR3 sequences, with around 18% occurring once and the leading ten covering over 35%. Germline V gives CDR1 WNHNN, CDR2 SYGVQD (reference sequence). Unmatched junction bases numbered 1, after V lost 3 bases and J lost 0 bases. CDR3 length equals 15 residues. V is TRBV10-1 and J is TRBJ2-2; 7 bases line up with TRBD1. The clonotype originates from a man between 18 and 29 years old with Graves' ophthalmopathy. What was sequenced was blood. CDR3: CASSEGTANTGELFF. The DNA of the CDR3 is TGCGCCAGCAGTGAAGGGACAGCGAACACCGGGGAGCTGTTTTTT.